Below, one T cell receptor beta chain is given with its context. The data derive from a study of blood T cell repertoires in COVID-19. Study overall: Acute-phase and convalescent COVID-19 samples originated in the United States, Italy and Spain. Sources were T cells, B-cell-depleted T cells, or PBMCs; the material itself was cDNA or gDNA.

In the study's own analysis: The authors estimated nucleated cell counts from reference gene primer amplification. Some clones are missing from TCRdb's copy, which holds only in-frame ones; the method was immunoSEQ multiplex PCR. For V, J and clone size, that table is used; D and trimming come from the DNA. The sample lists about 200,000 clones; 70% to 90% were seen once. This CDR3 spans 15 amino acids. CDR1 and CDR2 from the germline V gene are SGHRS and YFSETQ. The V end was cut by 5 bases, the J end by 1 base, with 10 bases between. Sequenced: peripheral blood. The chain carries TRBV5-1 and TRBJ2-6; D is uncertain. The source is a woman aged 40 to 50 who had recovered from COVID-19. The DNA of the CDR3 is TGCGCCAGCAGTCTACCGGGTTCTGGGGCCAACGTCCTGACTTTC. Translating gives CASSLPGSGANVLTF. Supplemented by reference TRBV5-1 and TRBJ2-6, the full variable domain reads KAGVTQTPRYLIKTRGQQVTLSCSPISGHRSVSWYQQTPGQGLQFLFEYFSETQRNKGNFPGRFSGRQFSNSRSEMNVSTLELGDSALYLCASSLPGSGANVLTFGAGSRLTVL.